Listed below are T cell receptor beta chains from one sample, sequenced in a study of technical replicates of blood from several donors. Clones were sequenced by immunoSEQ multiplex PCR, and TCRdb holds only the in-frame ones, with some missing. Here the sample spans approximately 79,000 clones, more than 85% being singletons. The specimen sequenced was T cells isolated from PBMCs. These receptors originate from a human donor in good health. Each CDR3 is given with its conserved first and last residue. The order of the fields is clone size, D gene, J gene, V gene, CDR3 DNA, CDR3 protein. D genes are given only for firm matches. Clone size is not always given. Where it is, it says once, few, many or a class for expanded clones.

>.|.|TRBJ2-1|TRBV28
TGTGCCAGCGTAGCGGTGCCCTACAATGAGCAGTTCTTC
CASVAVPYNEQFF
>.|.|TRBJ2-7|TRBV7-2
TGTGCCAGCAGCTTAGAGGGGCAAAAGATCTACGAGCAGTACTTC
CASSLEGQKIYEQYF
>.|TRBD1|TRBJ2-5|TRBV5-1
TGCGCCAGCAGCTTCTCACAGGGGATACAAGAGACCCAGTACTTC
CASSFSQGIQETQYF
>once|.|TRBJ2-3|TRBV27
TGTGCCAGCAGTTTATCGGCGGACACAGATACGCAGTATTTT
CASSLSADTDTQYF
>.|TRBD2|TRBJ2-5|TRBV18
TGTGCCAGCTCCGTGTTAGCGGGAGGGCACCAAGAGACCCAGTACTTC
CASSVLAGGHQETQYF
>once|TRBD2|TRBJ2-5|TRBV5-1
TGCGCCAGCAGCTGGGGCCATAGCGGGAGGGCCGAGACCCAGTACTTC
CASSWGHSGRAETQYF
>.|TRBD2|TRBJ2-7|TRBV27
TGTGCCAGCAGTTTATCAAGCGGGAACTCCTACGAGCAGTACTTC
CASSLSSGNSYEQYF
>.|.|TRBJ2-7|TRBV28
TGTGCCAGCAGCTTCTCAACGGACAGATCATCCTACGAGCAGTACTTC
CASSFSTDRSSYEQYF
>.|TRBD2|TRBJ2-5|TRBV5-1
TGCGCCAGCAGCTTTAGGGGAGGGCTGGGCGAGGAGACCCAGTACTTC
CASSFRGGLGEETQYF
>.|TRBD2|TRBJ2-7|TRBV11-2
TGTGCCAGCAGCTTAGATGGACTAGCGGGAGTCTACGAGCAGTACTTC
CASSLDGLAGVYEQYF
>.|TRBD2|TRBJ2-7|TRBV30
TGTGCCTGGAGTGTACGTCTAGCGGGAGCCGGGCAGTACTTC
CAWSVRLAGAGQYF
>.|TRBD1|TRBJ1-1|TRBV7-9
TGTGCCAGTCGACAGGGTCGGACTGAAGCTTTCTTT
CASRQGRTEAFF
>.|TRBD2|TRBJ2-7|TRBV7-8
TGTGCCAGCAGCCAAGGACTAGCGGAGGTCGGAGAGCAGTACTTC
CASSQGLAEVGEQYF
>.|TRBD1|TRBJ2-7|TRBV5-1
TGCGCCAGCAGCTTGGTTGGACAGGGGTTAAGTTTGGTCTACGAGCAGTACTTC
CASSLVGQGLSLVYEQYF
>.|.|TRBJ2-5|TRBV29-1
TGCAGCGTTGGTCAGGGGGGCCAAGAGACCCAGTACTTC
CSVGQGGQETQYF
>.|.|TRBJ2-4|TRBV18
TGTGCCAGCTCACCACTAGAGGACATTCAGTACTTC
CASSPLEDIQYF
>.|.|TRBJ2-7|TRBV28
TGTGCCAGCAGTCTTTTGGCGGGGGCGGGCGAGCAGTACTTC
CASSLLAGAGEQYF
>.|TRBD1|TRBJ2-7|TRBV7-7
TGTGCTAGCAGCTCAAGTCTAGGGACAGGGGCCTACGAGCAGTACTTC
CASSSSLGTGAYEQYF
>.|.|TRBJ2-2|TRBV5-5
TGTGCCAGCACGACAAGGGAGAAGTACACCGGGGAGCTGTTTTTT
CASTTREKYTGELFF
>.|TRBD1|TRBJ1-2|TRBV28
TGTGCCAGCAGTTTGGGTCAGGGGGCTAACTATGGCTACACCTTC
CASSLGQGANYGYTF
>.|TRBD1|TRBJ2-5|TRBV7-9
TGTGCCAGCTTAAGGGACAGGGGCCAAGAGACCCAGTACTTC
CASLRDRGQETQYF
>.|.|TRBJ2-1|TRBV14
TGTGCCAGCAGCCAAGACGTTAGCTCCTACAATGAGCAGTTCTTC
CASSQDVSSYNEQFF
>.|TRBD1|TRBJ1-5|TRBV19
TGTGCCAGTAGTGCAGGACAGGGTGGTATCCAGCCCCAGCATTTT
CASSAGQGGIQPQHF
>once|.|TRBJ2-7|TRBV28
TGTGCCAGCACCCCTCAGGGGTGGGGATACGATCAGTACTTC
CASTPQGWGYDQYF
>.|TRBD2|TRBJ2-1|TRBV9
TGTGCCAGCAGCGTAGAAGCGGGAGGCGAGTTAGCCTACAATGAGCAGTTCTTC
CASSVEAGGELAYNEQFF
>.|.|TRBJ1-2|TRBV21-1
TGTGCCAGAGATGGGGACTCCCCCTTC
CARDGDSPF
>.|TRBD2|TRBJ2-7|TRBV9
TGTGCCAGCAGCGCGACCGGGACTAGCGGGATATACGAGCAGTACTTC
CASSATGTSGIYEQYF
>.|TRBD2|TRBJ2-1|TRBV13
TGTGCCAGCAGCTTAGCGGGGGCTAGCGGGAGTGTCTACAATGAGCAGTTCTTC
CASSLAGASGSVYNEQFF
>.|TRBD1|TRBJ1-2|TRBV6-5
TGTGCCAGCAGTTACGGGGACAGGGATGACAATGGCTACACCTTC
CASSYGDRDDNGYTF
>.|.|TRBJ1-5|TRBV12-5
TGTGCTAGTGGTTTGGTAGTCGCAGGCTACAGAAACCAGCCCCAGCATTTT
CASGLVVAGYRNQPQHF
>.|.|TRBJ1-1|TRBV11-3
TGTGCCAGCAGCCTCCCAGGGTGGGGCACTGAAGCTTTCTTT
CASSLPGWGTEAFF
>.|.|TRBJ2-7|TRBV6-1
TGTGCCAGCAGTGAAGCGGGGGCCTCCTACGAGCAGTACTTC
CASSEAGASYEQYF
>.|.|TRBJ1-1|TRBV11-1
TGTGCCAGCAGTCGAAAGTCAGTGAACACTGAAGCTTTCTTT
CASSRKSVNTEAFF
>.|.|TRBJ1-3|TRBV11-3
TGTGCCAGCAGCTCACCACGGGATTCTGGAAACACCATATATTTT
CASSSPRDSGNTIYF
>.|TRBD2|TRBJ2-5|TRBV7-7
TGTGCTAGCAGCAAGGGACTAGCGGGTTACCAAGAGACCCAGTACTTC
CASSKGLAGYQETQYF
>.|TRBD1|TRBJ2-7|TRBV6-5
TGTGCCAGCAGCTACTACAGGGGAATTTACGAGCAGTACTTC
CASSYYRGIYEQYF
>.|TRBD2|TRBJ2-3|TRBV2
TGTGCCAGCAGTGGTCGGACTAGCGGGAGTGCAGATACGCAGTATTTT
CASSGRTSGSADTQYF
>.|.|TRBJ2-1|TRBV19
TGTGCCAGTAGTATCGGAGTGAACAATGAGCAGTTCTTC
CASSIGVNNEQFF
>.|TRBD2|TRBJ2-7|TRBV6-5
TGTGCCAGCAGTCCCCAACTAGCGGGAGACGAGCAGTACTTC
CASSPQLAGDEQYF
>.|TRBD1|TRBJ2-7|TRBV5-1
TGCGCCAGCAGCTTTATTAAGGGACAGGGAGACGAGCAGTACTTC
CASSFIKGQGDEQYF
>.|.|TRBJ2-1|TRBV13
TGTGCCAGCAGCTTAGGCCTGGGGCTTGACAATGAGCAGTTCTTC
CASSLGLGLDNEQFF
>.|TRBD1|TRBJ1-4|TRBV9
TGTGCCAGCAGTTCCACAGGGGGTGAAAAACTGTTTTTT
CASSSTGGEKLFF
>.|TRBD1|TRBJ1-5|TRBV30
TGTGCCTGGAGTGTCTCCGGACAGGGCCAAGGGCCCCAGCATTTT
CAWSVSGQGQGPQHF
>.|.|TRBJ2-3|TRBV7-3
TGTGCCAGCAGCTTAGGACAGCCCACAGATACGCAGTATTTT
CASSLGQPTDTQYF
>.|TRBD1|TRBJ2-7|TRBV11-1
TGTGCCAGCAGCGCCGGGACAGGGTCCGAGCAGTACTTC
CASSAGTGSEQYF
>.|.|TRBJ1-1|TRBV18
TGTGCCAGCTCCCCAGGGAGCGAGACTGAAGCTTTCTTT
CASSPGSETEAFF
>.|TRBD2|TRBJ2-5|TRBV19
TGTGCCAGTAGTGGGGGGGGTTGGGAGACCCAGTACTTC
CASSGGGWETQYF
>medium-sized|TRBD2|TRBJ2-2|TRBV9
TGTGCCAGCAGCGGACTAGCGGGAAACACCGGGGAGCTGTTTTTT
CASSGLAGNTGELFF